This T cell receptor (beta chain) derives from a study of siplizumab effects on memory and regulatory T cells. TCR templates numbering 80,000 to 100,000 were assayed per sample. Clones were sequenced by immunoSEQ multiplex PCR, and TCRdb holds only the in-frame ones, with some missing. The sample has some 100,000 clones, 96% seen once. Study-level results: Naive T cells looked more diverse than memory cells, and they looked like major contributors to the alloresponse. Assignment to unstimulated subsets succeeded for only a minor fraction of the alloreactive clones. In the presence of siplizumab, alloreactive sequences traceable to unstimulated CD4+ memory cells were significantly reduced.

Concerning this clone itself: Its antigen remains unknown.

The TCR originated in a human donor in good health. What was sequenced was naive CD4+ T cells sorted from blood.

The CDR3 bases are TGTGCCATCAGTGAGACCGGGACAACTAGCACAGATACGCAGTATTTT. Protein: CAISETGTTSTDTQYF. V gene TRBV10-3 combines with J gene TRBJ2-3, with D perhaps matching TRBD1 (6 bases). The CDR3 spans 16 residues. Germline V gene sequence: CDR1 ENHRY, CDR2 SYGVKD. V lost 2 bases and J lost 0, with 12 bases in between.